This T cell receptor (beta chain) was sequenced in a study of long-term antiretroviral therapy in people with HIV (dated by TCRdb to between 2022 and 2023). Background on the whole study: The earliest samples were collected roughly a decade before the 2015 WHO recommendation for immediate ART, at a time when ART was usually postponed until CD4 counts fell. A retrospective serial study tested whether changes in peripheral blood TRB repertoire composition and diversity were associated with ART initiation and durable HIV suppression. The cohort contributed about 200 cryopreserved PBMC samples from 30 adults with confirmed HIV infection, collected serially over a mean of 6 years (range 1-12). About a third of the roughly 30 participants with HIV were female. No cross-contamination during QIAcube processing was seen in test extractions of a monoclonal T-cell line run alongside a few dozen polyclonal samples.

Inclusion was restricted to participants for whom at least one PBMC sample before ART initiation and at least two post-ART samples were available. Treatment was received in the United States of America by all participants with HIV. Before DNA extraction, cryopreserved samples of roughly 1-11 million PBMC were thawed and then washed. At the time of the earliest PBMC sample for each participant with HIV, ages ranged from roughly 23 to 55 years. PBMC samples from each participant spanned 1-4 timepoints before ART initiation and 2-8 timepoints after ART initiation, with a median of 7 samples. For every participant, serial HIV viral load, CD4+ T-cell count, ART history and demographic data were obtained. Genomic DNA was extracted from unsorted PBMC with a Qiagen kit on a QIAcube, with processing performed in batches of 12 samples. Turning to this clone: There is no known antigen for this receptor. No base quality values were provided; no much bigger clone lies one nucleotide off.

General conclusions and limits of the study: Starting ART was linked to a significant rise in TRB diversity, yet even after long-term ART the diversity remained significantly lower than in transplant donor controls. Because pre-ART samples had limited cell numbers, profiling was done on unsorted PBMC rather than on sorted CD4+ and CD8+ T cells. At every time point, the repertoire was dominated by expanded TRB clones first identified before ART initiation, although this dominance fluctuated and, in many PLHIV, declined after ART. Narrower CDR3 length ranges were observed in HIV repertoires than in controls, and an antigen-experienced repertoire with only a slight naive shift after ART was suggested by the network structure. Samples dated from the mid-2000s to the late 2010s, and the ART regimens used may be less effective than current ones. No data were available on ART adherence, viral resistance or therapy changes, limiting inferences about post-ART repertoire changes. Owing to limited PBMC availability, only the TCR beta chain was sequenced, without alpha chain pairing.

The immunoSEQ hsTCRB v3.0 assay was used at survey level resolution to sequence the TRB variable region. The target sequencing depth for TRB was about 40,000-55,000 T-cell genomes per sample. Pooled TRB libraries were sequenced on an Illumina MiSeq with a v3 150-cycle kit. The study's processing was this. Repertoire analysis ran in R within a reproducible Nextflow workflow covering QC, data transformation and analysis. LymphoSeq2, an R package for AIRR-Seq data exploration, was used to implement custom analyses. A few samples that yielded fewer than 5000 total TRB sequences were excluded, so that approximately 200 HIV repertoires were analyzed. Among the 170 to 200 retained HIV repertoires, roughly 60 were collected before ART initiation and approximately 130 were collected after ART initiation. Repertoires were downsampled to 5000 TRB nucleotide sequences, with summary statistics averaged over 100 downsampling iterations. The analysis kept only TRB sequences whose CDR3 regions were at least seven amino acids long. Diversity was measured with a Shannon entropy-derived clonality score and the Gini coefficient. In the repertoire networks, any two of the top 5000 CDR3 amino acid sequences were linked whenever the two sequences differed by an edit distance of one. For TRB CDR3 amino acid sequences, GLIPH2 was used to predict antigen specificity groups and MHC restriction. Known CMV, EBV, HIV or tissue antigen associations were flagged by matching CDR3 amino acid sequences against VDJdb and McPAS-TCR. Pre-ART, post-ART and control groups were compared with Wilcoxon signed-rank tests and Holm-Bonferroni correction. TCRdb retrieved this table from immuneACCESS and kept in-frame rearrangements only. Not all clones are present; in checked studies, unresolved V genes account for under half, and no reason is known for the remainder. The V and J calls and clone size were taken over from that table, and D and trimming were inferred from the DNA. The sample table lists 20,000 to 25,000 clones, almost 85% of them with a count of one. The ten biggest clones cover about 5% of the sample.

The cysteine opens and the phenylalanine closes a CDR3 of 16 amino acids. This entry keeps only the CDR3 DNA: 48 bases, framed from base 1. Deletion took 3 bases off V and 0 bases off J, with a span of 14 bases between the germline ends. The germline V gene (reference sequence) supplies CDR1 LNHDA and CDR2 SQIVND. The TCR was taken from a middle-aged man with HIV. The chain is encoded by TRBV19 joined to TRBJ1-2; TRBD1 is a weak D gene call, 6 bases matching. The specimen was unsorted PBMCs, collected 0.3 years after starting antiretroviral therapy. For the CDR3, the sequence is CASSIHRDQANYGYTF. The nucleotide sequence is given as TGTGCCAGTAGTATTCACAGGGACCAAGCTAACTATGGCTACACCTTC.